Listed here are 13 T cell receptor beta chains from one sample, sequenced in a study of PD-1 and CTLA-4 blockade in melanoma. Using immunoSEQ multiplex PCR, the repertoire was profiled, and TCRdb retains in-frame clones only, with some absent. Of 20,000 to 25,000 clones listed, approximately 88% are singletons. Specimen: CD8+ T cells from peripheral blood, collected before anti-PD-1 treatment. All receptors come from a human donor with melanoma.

The CDR3 loop is CASSLPGRGDGYTF. Here the CDR3 DNA reads TGTGCCAGCAGTTTACCCGGGAGGGGGGATGGCTACACCTTC. The chain recombines TRBV28 with TRBJ1-2; possible D gene TRBD1, 6 bases. CDR3 length: 14 residues. V was trimmed by 2 bases and J by 6 bases, leaving 13 bases between them. Germline V gene data show CDR1 as MDHEN and CDR2 as SYDVKM.

CDR3 DNA sequence: TGTGCCAGCAGTTTCCCCAACATCCCCCAAGCGGGAGGCTGGGGGGATACGCAGTATTTT. Translated: CASSFPNIPQAGGWGDTQYF. The chain carries TRBV28 and TRBJ2-3, with 9 bases lining up with TRBD2. V lost 3 bases to trimming and J lost 6 bases; unmatched junction nucleotides: 22. The CDR3 consists of 20 residues. CDR1 MDHEN and CDR2 SYDVKM come from the germline V gene.

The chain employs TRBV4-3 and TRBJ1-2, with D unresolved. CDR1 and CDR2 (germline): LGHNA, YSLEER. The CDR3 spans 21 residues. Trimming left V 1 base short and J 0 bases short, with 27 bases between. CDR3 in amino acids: CASSQGAFVEGGIRPNYGYTF. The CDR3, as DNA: TGCGCCAGCAGCCAAGGGGCCTTTGTGGAAGGTGGAATAAGACCTAACTATGGCTACACCTTC.

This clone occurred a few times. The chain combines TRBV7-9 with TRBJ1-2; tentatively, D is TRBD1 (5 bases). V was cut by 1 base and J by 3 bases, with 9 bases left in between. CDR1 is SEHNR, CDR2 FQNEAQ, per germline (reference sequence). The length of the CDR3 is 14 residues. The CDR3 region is CASSLGRGDYGYTF. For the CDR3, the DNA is TGTGCCAGCAGCTTAGGGAGGGGTGACTATGGCTACACCTTC.

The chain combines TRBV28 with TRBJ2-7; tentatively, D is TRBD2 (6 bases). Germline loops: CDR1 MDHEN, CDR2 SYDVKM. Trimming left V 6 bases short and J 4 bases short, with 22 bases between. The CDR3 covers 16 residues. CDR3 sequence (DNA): TGTGCCAGCAGAGGGGACTTTGGGGTAGCGCAGTACGAGCAGTACTTC. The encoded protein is CASRGDFGVAQYEQYF.

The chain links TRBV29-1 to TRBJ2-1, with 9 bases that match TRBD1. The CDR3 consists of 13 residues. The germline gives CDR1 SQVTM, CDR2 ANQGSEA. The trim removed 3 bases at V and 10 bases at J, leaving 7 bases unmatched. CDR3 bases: TGCAGCGTTGAGGGACAGGGAGGGATGGAGCAGTTCTTC. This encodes CSVEGQGGMEQFF.

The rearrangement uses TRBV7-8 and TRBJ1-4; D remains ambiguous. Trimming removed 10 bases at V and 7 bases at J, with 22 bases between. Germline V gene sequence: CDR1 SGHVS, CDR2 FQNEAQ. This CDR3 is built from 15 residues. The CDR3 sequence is CATQKKVTGSEKLFF. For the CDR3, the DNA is TGTGCCACCCAAAAAAAGGTTACGGGCTCTGAAAAACTGTTTTTT.

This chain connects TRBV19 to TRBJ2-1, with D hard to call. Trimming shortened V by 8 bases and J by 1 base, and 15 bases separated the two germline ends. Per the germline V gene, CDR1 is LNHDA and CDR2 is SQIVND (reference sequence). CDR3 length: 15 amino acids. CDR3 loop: CASAVVFRSYNEQFF. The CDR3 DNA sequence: TGTGCCAGTGCAGTGGTGTTTCGATCCTACAATGAGCAGTTCTTC.

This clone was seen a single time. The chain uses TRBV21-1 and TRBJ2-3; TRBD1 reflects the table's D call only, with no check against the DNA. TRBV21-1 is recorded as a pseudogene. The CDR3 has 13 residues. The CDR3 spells CASSYSGEDTQYF. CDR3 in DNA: TGTGCCAGCAGCTACTCAGGGGAGGATACGCAGTATTTT.

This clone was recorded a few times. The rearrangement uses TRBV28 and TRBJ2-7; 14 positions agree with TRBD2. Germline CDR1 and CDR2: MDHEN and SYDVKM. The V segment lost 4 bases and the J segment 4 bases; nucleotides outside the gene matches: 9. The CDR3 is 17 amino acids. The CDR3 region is CASSSFGTSGGGYEQYF. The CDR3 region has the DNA TGTGCCAGCAGTTCTTTCGGGACTAGCGGGGGAGGGTACGAGCAGTACTTC.

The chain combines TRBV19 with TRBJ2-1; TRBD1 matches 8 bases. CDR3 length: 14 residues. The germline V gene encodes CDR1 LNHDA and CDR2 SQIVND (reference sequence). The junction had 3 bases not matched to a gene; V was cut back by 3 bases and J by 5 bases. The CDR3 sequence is CASSIMDRDNEQFF. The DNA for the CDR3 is TGTGCCAGTAGTATCATGGACAGGGACAATGAGCAGTTCTTC.

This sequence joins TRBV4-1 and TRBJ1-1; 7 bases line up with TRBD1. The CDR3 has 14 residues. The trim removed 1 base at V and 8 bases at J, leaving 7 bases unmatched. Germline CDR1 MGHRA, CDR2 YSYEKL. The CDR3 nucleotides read TGCGCCAGCAGCCAAGTAGCAGGGGGAACCGAAGCTTTCTTT. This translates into CASSQVAGGTEAFF.

CDR3 sequence reads: CASSEAGSAGAQYF. Here the CDR3 DNA reads TGTGCCAGCAGTGAAGCGGGATCAGCAGGGGCGCAGTATTTT. The chain combines TRBV2 with TRBJ2-3; perhaps TRBD1 as D (6 bases). V lost 0 bases and J lost 10, with 14 bases in between. This CDR3 region has 14 residues. Germline V gene data show CDR1 as SNHLY and CDR2 as FYNNEI.